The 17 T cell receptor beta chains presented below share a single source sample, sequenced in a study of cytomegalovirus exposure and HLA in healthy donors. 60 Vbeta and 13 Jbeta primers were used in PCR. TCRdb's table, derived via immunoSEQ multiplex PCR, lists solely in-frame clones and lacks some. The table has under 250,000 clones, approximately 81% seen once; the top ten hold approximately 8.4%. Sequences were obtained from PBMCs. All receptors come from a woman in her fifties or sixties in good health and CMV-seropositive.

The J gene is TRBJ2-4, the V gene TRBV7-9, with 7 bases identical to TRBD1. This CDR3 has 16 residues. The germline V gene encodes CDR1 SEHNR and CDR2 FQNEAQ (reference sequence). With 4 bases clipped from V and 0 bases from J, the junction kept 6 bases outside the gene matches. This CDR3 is CASSSTGALAKNIQYF. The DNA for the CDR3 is TGTGCCAGCAGCTCAACAGGGGCCTTAGCCAAAAACATTCAGTACTTC.

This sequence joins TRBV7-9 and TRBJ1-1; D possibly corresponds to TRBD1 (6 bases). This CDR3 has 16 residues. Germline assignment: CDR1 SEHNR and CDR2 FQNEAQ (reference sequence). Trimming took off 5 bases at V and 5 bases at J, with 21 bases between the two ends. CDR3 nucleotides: TGTGCCAGCAGCCCGACCGGGACACCTCATAAGACTGAAGCTTTCTTT. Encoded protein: CASSPTGTPHKTEAFF.

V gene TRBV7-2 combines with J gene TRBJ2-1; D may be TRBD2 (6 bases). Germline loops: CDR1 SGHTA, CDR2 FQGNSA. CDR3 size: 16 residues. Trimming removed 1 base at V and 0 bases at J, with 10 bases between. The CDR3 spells CASSLEAGSSYNEQFF. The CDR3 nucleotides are TGTGCCAGCAGCTTAGAGGCGGGGAGCTCCTACAATGAGCAGTTCTTC.

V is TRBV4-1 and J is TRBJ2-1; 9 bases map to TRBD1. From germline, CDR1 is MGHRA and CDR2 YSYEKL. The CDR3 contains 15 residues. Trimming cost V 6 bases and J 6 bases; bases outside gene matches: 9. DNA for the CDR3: TGCGCCAGCAGGTCGGGACAGGGAGTTTTCAATGAGCAGTTCTTC. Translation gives CASRSGQGVFNEQFF.

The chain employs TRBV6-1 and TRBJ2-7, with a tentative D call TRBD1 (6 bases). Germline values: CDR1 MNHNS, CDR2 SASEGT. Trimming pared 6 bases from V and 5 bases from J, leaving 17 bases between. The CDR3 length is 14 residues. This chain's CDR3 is CASSGTGSIDEQYF. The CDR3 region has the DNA TGTGCCAGCAGCGGAACAGGGAGTATCGACGAGCAGTACTTC.

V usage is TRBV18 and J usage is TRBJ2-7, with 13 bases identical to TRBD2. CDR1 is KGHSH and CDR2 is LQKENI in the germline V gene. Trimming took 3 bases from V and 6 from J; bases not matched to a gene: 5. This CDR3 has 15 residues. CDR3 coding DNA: TGTGCCAGCTCACCTTCAGGACTAGCGGGAGCCGAGCAGTACTTC. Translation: CASSPSGLAGAEQYF.

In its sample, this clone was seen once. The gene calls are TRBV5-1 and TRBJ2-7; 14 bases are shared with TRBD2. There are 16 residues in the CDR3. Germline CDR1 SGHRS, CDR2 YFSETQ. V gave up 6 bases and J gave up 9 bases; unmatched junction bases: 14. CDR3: CASKLGGGTSGSAQYF. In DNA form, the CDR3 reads TGCGCCAGCAAGCTTGGAGGCGGGACTAGCGGGAGTGCGCAGTACTTC.

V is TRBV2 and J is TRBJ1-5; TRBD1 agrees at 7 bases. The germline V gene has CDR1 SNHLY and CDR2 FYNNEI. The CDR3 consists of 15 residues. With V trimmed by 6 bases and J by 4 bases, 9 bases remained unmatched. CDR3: CASSGDRSLNQPQHF. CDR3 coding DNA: TGTGCCAGCAGCGGGGACAGAAGTCTAAATCAGCCCCAGCATTTT. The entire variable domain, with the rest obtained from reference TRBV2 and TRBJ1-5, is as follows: EPEVTQTPSHQVTQMGQEVILRCVPISNHLYFYWYRQILGQKVEFLVSFYNNEISEKSEIFDDQFSVERPDGSNFTLKIRSTKLEDSAMYFCASSGDRSLNQPQHFGDGTRLSIL.

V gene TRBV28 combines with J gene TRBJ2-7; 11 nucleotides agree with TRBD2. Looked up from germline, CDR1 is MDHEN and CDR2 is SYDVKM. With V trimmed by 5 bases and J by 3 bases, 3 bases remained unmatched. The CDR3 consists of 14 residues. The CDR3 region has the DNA TGTGCCAGCAGTCGACTAGCGGGACACTACGAGCAGTACTTC. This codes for CASSRLAGHYEQYF.

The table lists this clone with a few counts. The CDR3 nucleotides read TGCGCCAGCAGCCAAGAACCGGGACAGGGTCTGCAGTACTTC. Its protein product is CASSQEPGQGLQYF. The chain uses TRBV4-1 and TRBJ2-7; TRBD1 matches 9 bases. CDR1 and CDR2 (germline): MGHRA, YSYEKL. The J segment lost 9 bases and the V segment lost 0 bases, leaving 6 bases of the junction unmatched. The CDR3 contains 14 residues.

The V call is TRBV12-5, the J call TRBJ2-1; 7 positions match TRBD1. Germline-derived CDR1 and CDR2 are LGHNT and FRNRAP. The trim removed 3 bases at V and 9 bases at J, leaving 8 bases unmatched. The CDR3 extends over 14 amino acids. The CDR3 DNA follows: TGTGCTAGTGGTTTATCAGGTAGGGGGCTTGAGCAGTTCTTC. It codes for CASGLSGRGLEQFF.

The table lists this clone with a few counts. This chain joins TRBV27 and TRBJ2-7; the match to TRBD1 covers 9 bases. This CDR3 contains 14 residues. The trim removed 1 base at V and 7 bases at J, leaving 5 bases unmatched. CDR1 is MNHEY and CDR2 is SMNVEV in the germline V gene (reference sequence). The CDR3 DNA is TGTGCCAGCAGTTTATTCGGGACAGGGTATGAGCAGTACTTC. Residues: CASSLFGTGYEQYF.

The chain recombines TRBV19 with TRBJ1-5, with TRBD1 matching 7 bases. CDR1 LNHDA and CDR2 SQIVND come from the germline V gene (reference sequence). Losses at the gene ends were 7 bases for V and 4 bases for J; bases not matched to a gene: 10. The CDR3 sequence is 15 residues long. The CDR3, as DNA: TGTGCCAGTACCTCCACCGGGACAGCGAATCAGCCCCAGCATTTT. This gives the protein CASTSTGTANQPQHF.

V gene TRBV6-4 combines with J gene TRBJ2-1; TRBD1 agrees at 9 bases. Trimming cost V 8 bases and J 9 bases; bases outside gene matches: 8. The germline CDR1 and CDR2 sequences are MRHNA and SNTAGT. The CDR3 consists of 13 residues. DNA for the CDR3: TGTGCCAGCGGAACCGGGACAGGGACTGAGCAGTTCTTC. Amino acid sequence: CASGTGTGTEQFF.

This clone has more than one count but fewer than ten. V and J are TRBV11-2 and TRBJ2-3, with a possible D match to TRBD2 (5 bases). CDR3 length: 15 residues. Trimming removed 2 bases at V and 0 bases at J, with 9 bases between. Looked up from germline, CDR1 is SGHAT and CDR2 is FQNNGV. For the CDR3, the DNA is TGTGCCAGCAGCTTACAGCGGCGAAGCACAGATACGCAGTATTTT. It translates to CASSLQRRSTDTQYF. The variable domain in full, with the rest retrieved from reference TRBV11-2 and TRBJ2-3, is EAGVAQSPRYKIIEKRQSVAFWCNPISGHATLYWYQQILGQGPKLLIQFQNNGVVDDSQLPKDRFSAERLKGVDSTLKIQPAKLEDSAVYLCASSLQRRSTDTQYFGPGTRLTVL.

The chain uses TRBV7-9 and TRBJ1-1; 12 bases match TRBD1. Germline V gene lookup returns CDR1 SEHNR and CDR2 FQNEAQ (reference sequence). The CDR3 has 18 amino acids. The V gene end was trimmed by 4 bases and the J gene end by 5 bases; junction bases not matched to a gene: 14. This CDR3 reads CASSSLEGTGGVETEAFF. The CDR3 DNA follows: TGTGCCAGCAGCTCCTTAGAGGGGACAGGGGGCGTTGAGACTGAAGCTTTCTTT.

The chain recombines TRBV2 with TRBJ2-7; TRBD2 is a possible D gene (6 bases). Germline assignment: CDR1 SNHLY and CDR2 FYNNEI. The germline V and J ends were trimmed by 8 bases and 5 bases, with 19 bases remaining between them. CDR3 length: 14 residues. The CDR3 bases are TGTGCCAGCTTACTAGCAGGAGGAACCCACGAGCAGTACTTC. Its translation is CASLLAGGTHEQYF.